The present T cell receptor beta chain was sequenced within a study of blood T cell repertoires in COVID-19. As for the study in general: The United States, Italy and Spain were the sources of the acute and convalescent COVID-19 samples. Sources were T cells, B-cell-depleted T cells, or PBMCs; the material itself was cDNA or gDNA.

This clone has just a few counts. With 2 bases removed from V and 6 bases from J, the gap between germline ends came to 17 bases. CDR1 is MNHNY and CDR2 is SVGAGI in the germline V gene (reference sequence). CDR3 length: 15 residues. Authors' processing steps: Using reference gene primer amplification, nucleated cell counts were estimated. Profiling relied on immunoSEQ multiplex PCR, and the TCRdb table lists in-frame clones only, not all of them. V and J calls and clone size come straight from that table; D and trimming were deduced from the DNA. The repertoire holds about 35,000 clones, with around four fifths as singletons.

This sequence was found in a man between 50 and 59 years old with acute or convalescent COVID-19. The sample taken for sequencing was peripheral blood. V gene TRBV6-6 combines with J gene TRBJ2-7; possible D gene TRBD1, 6 bases. CDR3 nucleotide sequence: TGTGCCAGCAGTTACACGACAGGCTCTGAGGGCGAGCAGTACTTC. This encodes CASSYTTGSEGEQYF.